The rows below give T cell receptor beta chains drawn from one sample of a study of blood T cell repertoires in COVID-19. Assay: immunoSEQ multiplex PCR; the TCRdb copy retains only in-frame clones and omits some. The table lists roughly 290,000 clones, 80% to 95% of them singletons. Material: peripheral blood. The receptors here all came from a woman aged 30 to 39 with COVID-19, enrolled during active disease. CDR3s include the opening cysteine and the closing phenylalanine or tryptophan. The D gene is left open where the match is weak. For some rows the clone size is stated as once, few or many, or as a class when expanded; others skip it.

d_call | j_call | clone_size | v_call | cdr3_aa | cdr3_nt
NA | TRBJ2-1 | NA | TRBV7-3 | CASSLIRGNNEQFF | TGTGCCAGCAGCTTAATACGGGGGAACAATGAGCAGTTCTTC
NA | TRBJ2-7 | NA | TRBV28 | CASSLLGTPHEQYF | TGTGCCAGCAGTTTACTAGGGACTCCTCACGAGCAGTACTTC
NA | TRBJ2-7 | NA | TRBV5-4 | CASSSRERSGYEQYF | TGTGCCAGCAGCTCTCGCGAGAGATCGGGCTACGAGCAGTACTTC
NA | TRBJ1-1 | few | TRBV6-5 | CASHEQMNTEAFF | TGTGCCAGCCACGAACAGATGAACACTGAAGCTTTCTTT
NA | TRBJ1-1 | many | TRBV10-3 | CAISDSTVNTEAFF | TGTGCCATCAGTGATTCGACAGTGAACACTGAAGCTTTCTTT
NA | TRBJ2-1 | NA | TRBV5-1 | CASSWGLERGRNEQFF | TGCGCCAGCAGCTGGGGGCTCGAGCGGGGCCGCAATGAGCAGTTCTTC
NA | TRBJ2-7 | NA | TRBV4-3 | CASSQGRRGEQYF | TGCGCCAGCAGCCAAGGCCGCAGGGGCGAGCAGTACTTC
TRBD1 | TRBJ1-3 | NA | TRBV6-5 | CASSPRTGFGNTIYF | TGTGCCAGCAGTCCCCGGACAGGCTTCGGAAACACCATATATTTT
TRBD1 | TRBJ1-5 | NA | TRBV2 | CASSDDRGSNQPQHF | TGTGCCAGCAGTGACGACAGGGGAAGCAATCAGCCCCAGCATTTT
NA | TRBJ1-1 | NA | TRBV9 | CASSVHRAGTEAFF | TGTGCCAGCAGCGTCCACAGGGCCGGCACTGAAGCTTTCTTT
TRBD1 | TRBJ2-2 | NA | TRBV9 | CASSTRTGSNTGELFF | TGTGCCAGCAGCACCCGGACAGGTTCGAACACCGGGGAGCTGTTTTTT
NA | TRBJ1-1 | NA | TRBV27 | CASSLRQGQGAFF | TGTGCCAGCAGTTTACGGCAGGGCCAAGGGGCTTTCTTT
TRBD1 | TRBJ1-5 | NA | TRBV5-1 | CASSPGQGDNQPQHF | TGCGCCAGCAGCCCCGGACAGGGGGACAATCAGCCCCAGCATTTT
NA | TRBJ2-7 | NA | TRBV27 | CASSLSPGNYEQYF | TGTGCCAGCAGTTTATCCCCAGGGAACTACGAGCAGTACTTC
TRBD2 | TRBJ2-1 | NA | TRBV19 | CASRAASGTDEQFF | TGTGCCAGTAGAGCGGCTAGCGGGACGGATGAGCAGTTCTTC
TRBD2 | TRBJ2-7 | NA | TRBV6-5 | CASSGETSGSREQYF | TGTGCCAGCAGCGGGGAGACTAGCGGGAGCCGCGAGCAGTACTTC
TRBD1 | TRBJ1-3 | NA | TRBV2 | CASSGGTGWDTIYF | TGTGCCAGCAGTGGCGGGACAGGTTGGGACACCATATATTTT
NA | TRBJ1-2 | few | TRBV6-5 | CASRRTQGSYGYTF | TGTGCCAGCAGACGGACCCAGGGCAGCTATGGCTACACCTTC
NA | TRBJ1-4 | NA | TRBV6-5 | CASSTSGVDEKLFF | TGTGCCAGCAGTACGTCCGGGGTTGATGAAAAACTGTTTTTT
NA | TRBJ1-3 | NA | TRBV28 | CASSPPLGNTIYF | TGTGCCAGCAGTCCCCCTTTAGGAAACACCATATATTTT
NA | TRBJ1-5 | NA | TRBV27 | CASTFVGYSNQPQHF | TGTGCCAGCACTTTCGTCGGGTATAGCAATCAGCCCCAGCATTTT
TRBD1 | TRBJ1-6 | NA | TRBV2 | CASSGAGGNNSPLHF | TGTGCCAGCAGTGGGGCAGGGGGCAATAATTCACCCCTCCACTTT
TRBD2 | TRBJ2-1 | NA | TRBV19 | CASSRLAGDMGEQFF | TGTGCCAGTAGTCGTCTAGCGGGAGACATGGGTGAGCAGTTCTTC
TRBD1 | TRBJ1-2 | NA | TRBV3-1/TRBV3-2 | CASSHRDSPNYGYTF | TGTGCCAGCAGCCACCGGGACAGCCCTAACTATGGCTACACCTTC
TRBD1 | TRBJ2-7 | NA | TRBV7-8 | CASSLGDRVHEQYF | TGTGCCAGCAGCTTAGGGGACAGGGTCCACGAGCAGTACTTC
TRBD1 | TRBJ2-3 | NA | TRBV7-2 | CASISQGVPPDTQYF | TGTGCCAGCATTTCACAGGGGGTCCCGCCAGATACGCAGTATTTT
TRBD2 | TRBJ2-7 | NA | TRBV9 | CASSVALGLGYEQYF | TGTGCCAGCAGCGTAGCTTTGGGACTAGGTTACGAGCAGTACTTC
NA | TRBJ1-5 | NA | TRBV28 | CASSLWVGGGNQPQHF | TGTGCCAGCAGTTTATGGGTGGGAGGGGGCAATCAGCCCCAGCATTTT
NA | TRBJ1-5 | NA | TRBV2 | CASKGGSNQPQHF | TGTGCCAGCAAGGGGGGGAGCAATCAGCCCCAGCATTTT
TRBD2 | TRBJ2-1 | NA | TRBV6-5 | CASSGLAGYNEQFF | TGTGCCAGCAGCGGACTAGCGGGCTACAATGAGCAGTTCTTC
NA | TRBJ2-1 | NA | TRBV11-2 | CASSLEVGQNNEQFF | TGTGCCAGCAGCTTAGAGGTCGGACAGAACAATGAGCAGTTCTTC
TRBD2 | TRBJ2-1 | NA | TRBV4-3 | CASSQEVKLAGLNEQFF | TGCGCCAGCAGCCAAGAGGTGAAACTAGCGGGACTCAATGAGCAGTTCTTC
NA | TRBJ2-5 | NA | TRBV18 | CASSPTTVQETQYF | TGTGCCAGCTCACCAACGACTGTCCAAGAGACCCAGTACTTC
TRBD2 | TRBJ2-1 | once | TRBV30 | CAWSVQREGSEQFF | TGTGCCTGGAGTGTACAACGGGAGGGAAGTGAGCAGTTCTTC
NA | TRBJ2-1 | NA | TRBV5-4 | CASSLAPGYEQFF | TGTGCCAGCAGCTTGGCCCCAGGCTATGAGCAGTTCTTC
NA | TRBJ2-7 | NA | TRBV3-1/TRBV3-2 | CASSQLTSTDEQYF | TGTGCCAGCAGCCAACTCACTAGTACCGACGAGCAGTACTTC
TRBD1 | TRBJ2-1 | NA | TRBV11-3 | CASSPRDRGNEQFF | TGTGCCAGCAGCCCGCGGGACAGGGGCAATGAGCAGTTCTTC
TRBD1 | TRBJ1-6 | NA | TRBV5-4 | CAGLDRTNNSPLHF | TGTGCCGGACTGGACAGGACGAATAATTCACCCCTCCACTTT
TRBD1 | TRBJ1-6 | NA | TRBV10-2 | CASTLDRAENSPLHF | TGCGCCAGCACCCTCGACAGGGCTGAGAATTCACCCCTCCACTTT
TRBD2 | TRBJ2-3 | NA | TRBV5-4 | CASTSGSRTDTQYF | TGTGCCAGCACGAGCGGGAGTCGCACAGATACGCAGTATTTT
NA | TRBJ2-2 | NA | TRBV28 | CASLGTPNTGELFF | TGTGCCAGCTTGGGGACTCCGAACACCGGGGAGCTGTTTTTT
NA | TRBJ1-1 | NA | TRBV18 | CASSPGQNTEAFF | TGTGCCAGCTCACCGGGGCAGAACACTGAAGCTTTCTTT
NA | TRBJ1-6 | NA | TRBV7-6 | CASSPETAGLNSPLHF | TGTGCCAGCAGCCCCGAAACCGCAGGGCTGAATTCACCCCTCCACTTT
TRBD1 | TRBJ2-3 | once | TRBV6-5 | CASSRDSLVPDTQYF | TGTGCCAGCAGCCGGGACAGTTTGGTTCCAGATACGCAGTATTTT
TRBD1 | TRBJ1-2 | few | TRBV6-5 | CASTGQGAQGYTF | TGTGCCAGCACCGGACAGGGGGCACAAGGCTACACCTTC
NA | TRBJ2-5 | NA | TRBV24-1 | CATSTDSPQETQYF | TGTGCCACCAGCACGGACTCGCCACAAGAGACCCAGTACTTC
NA | TRBJ2-4 | few | TRBV20-1 | CSASYGPKNIQYF | TGCAGTGCTAGTTATGGGCCCAAAAACATTCAGTACTTC
TRBD1 | TRBJ1-1 | NA | TRBV6-5 | CASSYRGRTEAFF | TGTGCCAGCAGTTACAGGGGGCGCACTGAAGCTTTCTTT
NA | TRBJ1-4 | few | TRBV27 | CASTFLQGWDEKLFF | TGTGCCAGCACCTTTCTTCAGGGATGGGATGAAAAACTGTTTTTT
TRBD2 | TRBJ2-2 | NA | TRBV5-1 | CASSNGGLADSGTGELFF | TGCGCCAGCAGCAACGGGGGACTAGCCGATTCGGGCACCGGGGAGCTGTTTTTT
TRBD1 | TRBJ2-7 | once | TRBV28 | CASSFGTGDVYEQYF | TGTGCCAGCAGTTTCGGGACAGGGGATGTCTACGAGCAGTACTTC
TRBD1 | TRBJ2-3 | once | TRBV15 | CATSTTGPSTDTQYF | TGTGCCACCAGCACGACAGGGCCTAGCACAGATACGCAGTATTTT
TRBD2 | TRBJ2-1 | NA | TRBV7-3 | CASSLISGSLFNEQFF | TGTGCCAGCAGCTTAATTAGCGGGAGCCTTTTCAATGAGCAGTTCTTC
TRBD2 | TRBJ2-1 | once | TRBV5-1 | CASSLGLAMDEQFF | TGCGCCAGCAGCTTGGGACTAGCGATGGATGAGCAGTTCTTC
NA | TRBJ2-1 | once | TRBV30 | CAWSVRRRNNEQFF | TGTGCCTGGAGTGTACGTAGGAGAAACAATGAGCAGTTCTTC
NA | TRBJ1-3 | NA | TRBV9 | CASSVGGTGNTIYF | TGTGCCAGCAGCGTGGGGGGTACTGGAAACACCATATATTTT
NA | TRBJ1-5 | NA | TRBV2 | CASSRNSNQPQHF | TGTGCCAGCAGCAGAAATAGCAATCAGCCCCAGCATTTT
TRBD2 | TRBJ2-1 | NA | TRBV4-2 | CASSQDQLAGDNEQFF | TGTGCCAGCAGCCAAGATCAATTAGCGGGAGACAATGAGCAGTTCTTC